Described below is a single T cell receptor beta chain sequence and its context. Antigen specificity is unknown. It was with random hexamers that roughly 0.45 to 1 ug RNA was reverse transcribed. TCR beta CDR3 was amplified by immunoSEQ multiplex PCR. This amplification extended across 54 Vbeta and 13 Jbeta segments. From the immunoSEQ multiplex PCR reads, TCRdb called clonotypes with MiXCR, one entry per CDR3 protein. The profile shows roughly 180,000 distinct CDR3 sequences, approximately 95% of them singletons. This sample stems from a study of CD8 T cells in Susac syndrome. Regarding the study as a whole: The study acknowledged a relatively small number of individuals in its TCR sequencing and HLA analysis.

V shed 6 bases and J 7 bases; nucleotides not matched to a gene: 6. The CDR3 contains 14 residues. Included as multiple sclerosis controls were treatment-naive patients who had stable or active relapsing-remitting disease. The TEMRA cells underwent FACS enrichment, while the CD8+ and CD4+ T cells underwent negative isolation. The sequence came from a human donor with multiple sclerosis. Sample: CD4+ T cells from PBMCs. The chain employs TRBV12-3 or TRBV12-4 and TRBJ1-6, with 7 bases aligning to TRBD1. CDR3 DNA sequence: TGTGCCAGCAGGGACACAGGGGTCAATTCACCCCTCCACTTT. Its protein product is CASRDTGVNSPLHF.